Below, one T cell receptor (beta chain) is given with its context. The target antigen is unknown. V gave up 2 bases and J gave up 4 bases, with 17 bases separating them. Germline values: CDR1 SGDLS, CDR2 YYNGEE. The CDR3 sequence is 16 residues long. This entry comes from a study of cytomegalovirus exposure and HLA in healthy donors. Background on the study: The 120 validation repertoires were reported in a later analysis to have been generated on the same platform as the approximately 700 first-cohort repertoires. Findings of the study overall: Researchers catalogued approximately 160 TCR beta chains as cytomegalovirus-associated. Subsequent analysis found a tendency for first-cohort TCR clusters to co-occur within the 120 or so validation repertoires.

Here immunoSEQ multiplex PCR was the method, and the copy in TCRdb shows in-frame clones only, minus some. The sample includes about 70,000 clones, around 93% of them seen just once. The donors were part of the validation cohort of 120 subjects. That cohort was separate from the first cohort, which comprised some 670 subjects. The sequenced material came from PBMCs. The clonotype was recovered from a man younger than 35 in good health and CMV-seropositive. The chain joins TRBV9 to TRBJ2-3; tentatively, D is TRBD1 (6 bases). CDR3 sequence reads: CASSVPQGVIPDTQYF. CDR3 sequence (DNA): TGTGCCAGCAGCGTTCCACAGGGAGTAATCCCAGATACGCAGTATTTT.